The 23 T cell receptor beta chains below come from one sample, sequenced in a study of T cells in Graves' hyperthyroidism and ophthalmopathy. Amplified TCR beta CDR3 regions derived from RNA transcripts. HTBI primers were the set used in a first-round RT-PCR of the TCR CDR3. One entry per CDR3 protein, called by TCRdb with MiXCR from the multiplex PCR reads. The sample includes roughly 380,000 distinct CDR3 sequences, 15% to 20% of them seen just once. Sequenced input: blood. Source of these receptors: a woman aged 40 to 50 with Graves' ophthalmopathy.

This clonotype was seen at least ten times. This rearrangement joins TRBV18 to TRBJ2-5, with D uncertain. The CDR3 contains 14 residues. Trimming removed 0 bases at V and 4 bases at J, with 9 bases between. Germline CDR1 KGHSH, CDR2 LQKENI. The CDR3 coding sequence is TGTGCCAGCTCACCACCGGGGATTGGAGAGACCCAGTACTTC. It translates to CASSPPGIGETQYF.

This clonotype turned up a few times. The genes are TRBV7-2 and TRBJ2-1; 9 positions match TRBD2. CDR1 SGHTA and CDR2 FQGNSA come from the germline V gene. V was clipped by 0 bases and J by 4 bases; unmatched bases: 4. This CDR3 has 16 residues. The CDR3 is CASSLASSGSYNEQFF. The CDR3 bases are TGTGCCAGCAGCTTAGCGAGTAGCGGGAGTTACAATGAGCAGTTCTTC.

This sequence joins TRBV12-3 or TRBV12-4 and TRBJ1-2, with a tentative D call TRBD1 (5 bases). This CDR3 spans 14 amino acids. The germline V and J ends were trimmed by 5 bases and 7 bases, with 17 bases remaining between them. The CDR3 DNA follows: TGTGCCAGCAGTAGGGACCCAAAGTCGGGTGGCTACACCTTC. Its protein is CASSRDPKSGGYTF.

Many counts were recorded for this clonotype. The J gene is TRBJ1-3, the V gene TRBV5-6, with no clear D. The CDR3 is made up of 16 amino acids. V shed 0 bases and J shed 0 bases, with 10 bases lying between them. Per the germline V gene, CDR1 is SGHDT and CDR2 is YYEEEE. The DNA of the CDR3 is TGTGCCAGCAGCTTGGGATCAGGTAGCTCTGGAAACACCATATATTTT. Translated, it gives CASSLGSGSSGNTIYF.

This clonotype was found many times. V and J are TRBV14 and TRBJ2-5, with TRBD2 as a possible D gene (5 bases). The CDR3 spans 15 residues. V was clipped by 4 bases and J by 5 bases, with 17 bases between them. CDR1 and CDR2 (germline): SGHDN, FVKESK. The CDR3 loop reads CASSPGFLQVETQYF. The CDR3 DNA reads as TGTGCCAGCAGCCCGGGGTTCCTCCAGGTGGAGACCCAGTACTTC.

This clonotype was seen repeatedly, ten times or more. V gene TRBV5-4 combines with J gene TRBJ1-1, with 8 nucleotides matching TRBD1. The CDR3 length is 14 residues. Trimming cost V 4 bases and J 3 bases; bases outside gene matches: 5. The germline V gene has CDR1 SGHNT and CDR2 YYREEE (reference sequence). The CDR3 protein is CASSVQGVDTEAFF. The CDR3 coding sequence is TGTGCCAGCAGCGTACAGGGGGTGGACACTGAAGCTTTCTTT. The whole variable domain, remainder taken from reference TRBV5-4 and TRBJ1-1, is ETGVTQSPTHLIKTRGQQVTLRCSSQSGHNTVSWYQQALGQGPQFIFQYYREEENGRGNFPPRFSGLQFPNYSSELNVNALELDDSALYLCASSVQGVDTEAFFGQGTRLTVV.

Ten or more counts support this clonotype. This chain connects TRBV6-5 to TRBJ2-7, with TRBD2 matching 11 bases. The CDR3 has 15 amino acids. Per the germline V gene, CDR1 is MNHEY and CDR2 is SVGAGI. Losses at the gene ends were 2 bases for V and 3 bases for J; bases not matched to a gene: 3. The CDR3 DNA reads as TGTGCCAGCAGTTACGCTAGCGGGGGGCTCTACGAGCAGTACTTC. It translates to CASSYASGGLYEQYF.

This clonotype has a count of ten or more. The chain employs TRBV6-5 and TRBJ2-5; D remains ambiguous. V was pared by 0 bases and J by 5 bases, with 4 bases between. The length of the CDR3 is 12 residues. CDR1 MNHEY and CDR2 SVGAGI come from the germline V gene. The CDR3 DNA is TGTGCCAGCAGTTACTCGAGCGAGACCCAGTACTTC. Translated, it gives CASSYSSETQYF.

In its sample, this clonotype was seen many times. This CDR3 is CASSKTGGNSNQPQHF. The CDR3 coding sequence is TGTGCCAGCAGTAAGACAGGGGGTAATAGCAATCAGCCCCAGCATTTT. The rearrangement joins TRBV6-1 to TRBJ1-5; 9 bases align to TRBD1. Trimming removed 5 bases from V and 0 bases from J; junction bases left unmatched: 5. Germline lookup yields CDR1 MNHNS and CDR2 SASEGT. The CDR3 consists of 16 residues.

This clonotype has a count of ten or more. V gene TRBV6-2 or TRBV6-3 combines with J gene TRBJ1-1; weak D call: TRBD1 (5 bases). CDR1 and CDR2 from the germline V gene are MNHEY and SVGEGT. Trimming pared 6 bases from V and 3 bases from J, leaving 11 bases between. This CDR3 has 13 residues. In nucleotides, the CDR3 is TGTGCCAGCAGAGGGACGTCAGACACTGAAGCTTTCTTT. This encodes CASRGTSDTEAFF.

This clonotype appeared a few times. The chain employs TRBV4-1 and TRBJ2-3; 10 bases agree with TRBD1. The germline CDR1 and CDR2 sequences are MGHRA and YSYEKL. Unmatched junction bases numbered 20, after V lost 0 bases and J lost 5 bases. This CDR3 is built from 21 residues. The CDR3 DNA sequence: TGCGCCAGCAGCCAAGATTTCAGGGGGACAGGGGTTGGGGTGAGAGGAGATACGCAGTATTTT. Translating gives CASSQDFRGTGVGVRGDTQYF.

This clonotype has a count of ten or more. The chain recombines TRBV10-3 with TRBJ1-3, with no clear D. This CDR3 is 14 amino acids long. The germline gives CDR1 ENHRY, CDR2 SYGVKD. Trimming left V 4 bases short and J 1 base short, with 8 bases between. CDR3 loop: CAISASSSGNTIYF. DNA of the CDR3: TGTGCCATCAGTGCCTCTAGTTCTGGAAACACCATATATTTT.

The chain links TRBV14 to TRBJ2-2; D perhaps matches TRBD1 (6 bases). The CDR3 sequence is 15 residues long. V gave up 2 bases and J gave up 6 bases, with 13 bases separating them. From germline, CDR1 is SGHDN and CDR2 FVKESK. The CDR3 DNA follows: TGTGCCAGCAGCCAAAATCAGGGGCTCCCCGGGGAGCTGTTTTTT. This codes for CASSQNQGLPGELFF.

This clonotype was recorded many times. CDR3 nucleotide sequence: TGTGCCAGCAGGTCGGAGGGAGGCGAGCAGTACTTC. It encodes CASRSEGGEQYF. The rearrangement joins TRBV12-3 or TRBV12-4 to TRBJ2-7, with a weak D call TRBD2 (6 bases). This CDR3 spans 12 amino acids. The germline V and J ends were trimmed by 6 bases and 6 bases, with 12 bases remaining between them.

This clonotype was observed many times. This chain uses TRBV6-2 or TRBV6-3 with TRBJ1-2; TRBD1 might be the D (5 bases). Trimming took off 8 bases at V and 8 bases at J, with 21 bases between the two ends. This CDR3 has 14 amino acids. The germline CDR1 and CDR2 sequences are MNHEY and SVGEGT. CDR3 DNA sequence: TGTGCCAGCGGTACCATAACAGGCTCTCAGGGCTACACCTTC. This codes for CASGTITGSQGYTF.

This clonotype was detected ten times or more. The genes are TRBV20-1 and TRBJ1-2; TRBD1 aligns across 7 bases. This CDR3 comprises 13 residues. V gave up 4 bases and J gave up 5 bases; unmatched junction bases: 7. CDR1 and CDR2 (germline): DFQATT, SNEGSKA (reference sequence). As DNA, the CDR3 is TGCAGTGCTAAAAAAACAGGGGTTTATGGCTACACCTTC. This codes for CSAKKTGVYGYTF.

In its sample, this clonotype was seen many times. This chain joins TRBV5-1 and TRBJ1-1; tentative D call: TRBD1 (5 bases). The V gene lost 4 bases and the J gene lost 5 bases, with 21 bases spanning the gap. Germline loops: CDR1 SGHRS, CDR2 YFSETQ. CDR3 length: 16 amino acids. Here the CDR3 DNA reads TGCGCCAGCAGCCCACGACCGGGGGGTACGGAGACTGAAGCTTTCTTT. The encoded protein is CASSPRPGGTETEAFF.

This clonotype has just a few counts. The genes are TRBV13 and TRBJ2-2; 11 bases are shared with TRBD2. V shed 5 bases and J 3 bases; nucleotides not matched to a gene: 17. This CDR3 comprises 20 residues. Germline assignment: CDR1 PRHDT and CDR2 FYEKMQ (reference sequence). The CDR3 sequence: CASSLDPQVAGGPDTGELFF. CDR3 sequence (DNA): TGTGCCAGCAGCCTAGATCCCCAAGTAGCGGGAGGGCCGGACACCGGGGAGCTGTTTTTT.

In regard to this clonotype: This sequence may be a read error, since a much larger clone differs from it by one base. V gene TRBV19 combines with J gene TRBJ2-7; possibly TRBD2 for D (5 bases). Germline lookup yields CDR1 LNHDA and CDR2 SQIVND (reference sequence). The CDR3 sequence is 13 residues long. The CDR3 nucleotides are TGTGCCAGTAGTGGGCGGGTATCCTACGAGCAGCACTTC. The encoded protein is CASSGRVSYEQHF.

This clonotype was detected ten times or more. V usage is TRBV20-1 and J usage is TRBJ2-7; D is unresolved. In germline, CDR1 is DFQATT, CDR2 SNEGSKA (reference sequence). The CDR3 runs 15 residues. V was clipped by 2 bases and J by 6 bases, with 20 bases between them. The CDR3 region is CSARSPFSKVLEQYF. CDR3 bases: TGCAGTGCTAGATCCCCGTTTAGTAAGGTTCTCGAGCAGTACTTC.

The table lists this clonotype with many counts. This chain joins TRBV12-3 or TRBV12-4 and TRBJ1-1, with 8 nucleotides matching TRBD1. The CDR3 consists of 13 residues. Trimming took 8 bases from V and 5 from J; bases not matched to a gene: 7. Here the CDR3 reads CASALTGGTEAFF. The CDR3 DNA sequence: TGTGCCAGCGCCTTAACAGGGGGAACTGAAGCTTTCTTT.

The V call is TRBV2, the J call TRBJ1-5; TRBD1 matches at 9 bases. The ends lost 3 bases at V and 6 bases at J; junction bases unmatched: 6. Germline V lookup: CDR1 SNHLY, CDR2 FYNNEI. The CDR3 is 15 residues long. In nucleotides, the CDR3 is TGTGCCAGCAGTGAGAACAGGGGGCGAGTTCAGCCCCAGCATTTT. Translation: CASSENRGRVQPQHF.

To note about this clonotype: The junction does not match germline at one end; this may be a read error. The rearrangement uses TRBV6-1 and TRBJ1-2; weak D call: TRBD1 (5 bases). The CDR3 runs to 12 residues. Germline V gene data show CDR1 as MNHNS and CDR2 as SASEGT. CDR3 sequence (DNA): TGTGCCAGCCGCAGGGACGAACGTGGCTACAACTTC. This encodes CASRRDERGYNF.